This entry lists 16 T cell receptor beta chains sequenced from one sample in a study of T-cell reconstitution after alpha-beta-depleted transplantation in children. Unique molecular identifiers featured in how the TCRbeta library was prepared. Via MiXCR, TCRdb re-called the PCR reads, giving one row per CDR3 protein. Among hundreds of thousands of distinct CDR3 sequences listed, about 10% were seen once. The material was PBMCs from the stem cell graft donor, obtained from the stem cell graft. The receptor set was obtained from a human donor who donated a stem cell graft to a child with acute myeloid leukemia.

The J gene is TRBJ1-1, the V gene TRBV10-3; the D is unclear. Germline CDR1 reads ENHRY; CDR2 reads SYGVKD. The CDR3 is made up of 17 amino acids. V was shortened by 0 bases and J by 0 bases, with 14 bases between the two germline ends. This CDR3 reads CAISESVRVRVNTEAFF. The CDR3, as DNA: TGTGCCATCAGTGAGTCGGTGAGGGTAAGGGTGAACACTGAAGCTTTCTTT.

This clonotype was observed at least ten times. The gene calls are TRBV3-1 and TRBJ2-7; a weak D match, TRBD2 (6 bases). CDR3 size: 15 residues. CDR1 LGHDT and CDR2 YNNKEL come from the germline V gene (reference sequence). V gave up 1 base and J gave up 3 bases, with 13 bases separating them. The chain's CDR3 is CASSQVFSGNYEQYF. CDR3 DNA: TGTGCCAGCAGCCAAGTCTTTAGCGGTAACTACGAGCAGTACTTC.

This clonotype was picked up many times. J is TRBJ2-3 and V is TRBV5-1; a weak D match, TRBD1 (8 bases). With 3 bases removed from V and 2 bases from J, the gap between germline ends came to 22 bases. CDR3 length: 18 residues. Germline V gene data show CDR1 as SGHRS and CDR2 as YFSETQ. This chain's CDR3 is CASSSTGEGAGLTDTQYF. The CDR3 DNA is TGCGCCAGCAGCTCGACAGGGGAAGGAGCGGGACTCACAGATACGCAGTATTTT.

The DNA for the CDR3 is TGCAGTGCCAGTACTAGCGGGGGTAACACCGGGGAGCTGTTTTTT. This sequence encodes CSASTSGGNTGELFF. The J gene is TRBJ2-2, the V gene TRBV20-1, with 11 bases aligning to TRBD2. J lost 2 bases, V lost 6 bases, and 5 bases had no gene match. CDR1 is DFQATT and CDR2 is SNEGSKA in the germline V gene (reference sequence). This CDR3 spans 15 amino acids.

This clonotype was seen a handful of times. The chain employs TRBV20-1 and TRBJ2-1; TRBD2 matches at 10 bases. The CDR3 spans 16 residues. The germline V gene has CDR1 DFQATT and CDR2 SNEGSKA (reference sequence). V was clipped by 2 bases and J by 6 bases; unmatched bases: 10. CDR3 protein: CSARSHTSGMVNEQFF. DNA for the CDR3: TGCAGTGCTAGATCCCACACTAGCGGGATGGTCAATGAGCAGTTCTTC.

This clonotype was counted between two and nine times. V usage is TRBV19 and J usage is TRBJ1-1; D is undetermined. Trimming left V 5 bases short and J 5 bases short, with 15 bases between. The CDR3 consists of 14 residues. Germline CDR1 reads LNHDA; CDR2 reads SQIVND (reference sequence). The CDR3 here is CASSGFSGGTEAFF. The CDR3 DNA reads TGTGCCAGTAGTGGGTTCTCGGGAGGAACTGAAGCTTTCTTT. The variable domain in full, with the rest retrieved from reference TRBV19 and TRBJ1-1, is DGGITQSPKYLFRKEGQNVTLSCEQNLNHDAMYWYRQDPGQGLRLIYYSQIVNDFQKGDIAEGYSVSREKKESFPLTVTSAQKNPTAFYLCASSGFSGGTEAFFGQGTRLTVV.

Concerning this clonotype itself: Germline and junction disagree at one end, which may indicate a read error. This chain connects TRBV29-1 to TRBJ2-7; D is unresolved. Germline V gene data show CDR1 as SQVTM and CDR2 as ANQGSEA. The CDR3 covers 12 residues. The CDR3 here is CSVRPGFYKQYF. The CDR3 nucleotides read TGCAGCGTTAGGCCGGGCTTCTACAAGCAGTACTTC.

This clonotype was seen ten or more times. The gene calls are TRBV24-1 and TRBJ2-3; 8 bases are a match to TRBD2. V lost 2 bases and J lost 7; bases outside the gene matches: 10. This CDR3 has 16 amino acids. Germline CDR1 and CDR2: KGHDR and SFDVKD. CDR3 bases: TGTGCCACCAGTGATTGGGGTAGCGGGACTGCAAATACGCAGTATTTT. Its translation: CATSDWGSGTANTQYF.

V and J are TRBV20-1 and TRBJ2-2; 7 nucleotides line up with TRBD1. The V segment lost 3 bases and the J segment 4 bases; nucleotides outside the gene matches: 5. There are 14 residues in the CDR3. Germline V CDR1 and CDR2: DFQATT, SNEGSKA (reference sequence). CDR3 loop: CSASDAGGTGELFF. CDR3 in DNA: TGCAGTGCTAGTGACGCAGGGGGCACCGGGGAGCTGTTTTTT.

This chain uses TRBV28 with TRBJ2-1, with D perhaps TRBD2 (6 bases). CDR3 length: 15 amino acids. V gave up 7 bases and J gave up 1 base, with 14 bases separating them. Germline CDR1 is MDHEN and CDR2 is SYDVKM. The CDR3 loop reads CASTPAGRSYNEQFF. The CDR3 coding sequence is TGTGCCAGCACCCCGGCCGGGAGATCCTACAATGAGCAGTTCTTC.

This clonotype came up a few times. The chain recombines TRBV30 with TRBJ1-5; tentatively, D is TRBD1 (5 bases). Germline V gene data show CDR1 as GTSNPN and CDR2 as SVGIG (reference sequence). The germline V and J ends were trimmed by 5 bases and 4 bases, with 12 bases remaining between them. The CDR3 totals 13 residues. DNA of the CDR3: TGTGCCTGGGGGGCGGACCGTAATCAGCCCCAGCATTTT. It is translated as CAWGADRNQPQHF. The entire variable domain, with the rest obtained from reference TRBV30 and TRBJ1-5, is as follows: SQTIHQWPATLVQPVGSPLSLECTVEGTSNPNLYWYRQAAGRGLQLLFYSVGIGQISSEVPQNLSASRPQDRQFILSSKKLLLSDSGFYLCAWGADRNQPQHFGDGTRLSIL.

This chain joins TRBV6-2 or TRBV6-3 and TRBJ2-3; TRBD2 matches 11 bases. The CDR3 extends over 15 amino acids. Germline values: CDR1 MNHEY, CDR2 SVGEGT. Trimming removed 5 bases from V and 4 bases from J; junction bases left unmatched: 5. DNA for the CDR3: TGTGCCAGCAGTCCCACTAGCGGGAGCCCAGATACGCAGTATTTT. Protein product: CASSPTSGSPDTQYF.

This clonotype was counted only a few times. This rearrangement joins TRBV10-3 to TRBJ1-2; 7 bases align to TRBD1. The CDR3 loop spans 12 amino acids. CDR1 is ENHRY, CDR2 SYGVKD, per germline. The V gene end was trimmed by 4 bases and the J gene end by 8 bases; junction bases not matched to a gene: 4. The CDR3 loop reads CAISGQGPGYTF. CDR3 coding DNA: TGTGCCATCAGTGGACAGGGCCCGGGCTACACCTTC.

V and J are TRBV9 and TRBJ2-7; 10 bases align to TRBD1. CDR3 length: 14 residues. After removal of 6 bases from V and 5 bases from J, the junction contained 8 bases not matched to a gene. CDR1 and CDR2 (germline): SGDLS, YYNGEE. The CDR3: CASNVRQGADEQYF. CDR3 nucleotide sequence: TGTGCCAGCAACGTGAGACAGGGGGCGGACGAGCAGTACTTC.

This clonotype appeared many times. The J gene is TRBJ1-5, the V gene TRBV12-3 or TRBV12-4, with 8 nucleotides matching TRBD1. The CDR3 runs to 14 residues. V lost 8 bases, J lost 7 bases, and 10 bases stayed unmatched. CDR3 bases: TGTGCCAGCGTAATTGCAGGGGGCTACCAGCCCCAGCATTTT. Encoded protein: CASVIAGGYQPQHF.

Many counts were recorded for this clonotype. The genes are TRBV27 and TRBJ1-2; D is unclear. CDR1 and CDR2 from the germline V gene are MNHEY and SMNVEV (reference sequence). The length of the CDR3 is 13 residues. V gave up 3 bases and J gave up 4 bases, with 9 bases separating them. CDR3 bases: TGTGCCAGCAGTTTTGGAGGGAGCTATGGCTACACCTTC. It specifies CASSFGGSYGYTF.